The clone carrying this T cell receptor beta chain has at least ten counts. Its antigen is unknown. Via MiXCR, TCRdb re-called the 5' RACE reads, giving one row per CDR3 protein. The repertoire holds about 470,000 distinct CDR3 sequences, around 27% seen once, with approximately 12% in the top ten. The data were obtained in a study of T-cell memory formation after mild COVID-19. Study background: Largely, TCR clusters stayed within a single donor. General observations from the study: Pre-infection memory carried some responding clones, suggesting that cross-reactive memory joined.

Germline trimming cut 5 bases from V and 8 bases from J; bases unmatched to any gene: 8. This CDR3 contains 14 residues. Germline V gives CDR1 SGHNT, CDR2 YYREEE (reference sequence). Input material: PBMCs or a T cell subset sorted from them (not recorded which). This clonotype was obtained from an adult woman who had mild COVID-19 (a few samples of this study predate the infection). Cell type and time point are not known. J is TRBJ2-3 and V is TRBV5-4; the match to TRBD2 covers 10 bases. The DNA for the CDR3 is TGTGCCAGCAGACAAAGCGGGAGGGCCGCTACGCAGTATTTT. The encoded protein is CASRQSGRAATQYF.